This T cell receptor (beta chain) is from a study of T cells after yellow fever vaccination. The overall study: Preparation of the low-cell-number fractions used SMART-Seq v4 Ultra Low Input. Study-level points and caveats: Some clonotypes, a small share, were shared between CD4 and CD8 compartments. When the response was secondary, it was weaker but reached its peak faster, day 5 versus 15.

This CDR3 spans 14 amino acids. Trimming removed 5 bases at V and 5 bases at J, with 13 bases between. Germline-derived CDR1 and CDR2 are MGHRA and YSYEKL. This clonotype appeared a few times. The antigen is undetermined. The 5'RACE template-switching step produced TCR cDNA and added a universal primer site and UMIs. TCRdb reprocessed the 5' RACE reads via MiXCR and lists one record per CDR3 protein. This sample has some 560,000 distinct CDR3 sequences, with about 15% found just once. The receptor was isolated from a man between 18 and 29 years old who received the YFV17D yellow fever vaccine. Material: PBMCs, obtained 5 to 6 days after the first yellow fever vaccination. V and J are TRBV4-1 and TRBJ1-5, with TRBD1 as a possible D gene (5 bases). The CDR3 is CASSGLGEDQPQHF. CDR3 in DNA: TGCGCCAGCAGCGGTTTAGGGGAGGATCAGCCCCAGCATTTT.